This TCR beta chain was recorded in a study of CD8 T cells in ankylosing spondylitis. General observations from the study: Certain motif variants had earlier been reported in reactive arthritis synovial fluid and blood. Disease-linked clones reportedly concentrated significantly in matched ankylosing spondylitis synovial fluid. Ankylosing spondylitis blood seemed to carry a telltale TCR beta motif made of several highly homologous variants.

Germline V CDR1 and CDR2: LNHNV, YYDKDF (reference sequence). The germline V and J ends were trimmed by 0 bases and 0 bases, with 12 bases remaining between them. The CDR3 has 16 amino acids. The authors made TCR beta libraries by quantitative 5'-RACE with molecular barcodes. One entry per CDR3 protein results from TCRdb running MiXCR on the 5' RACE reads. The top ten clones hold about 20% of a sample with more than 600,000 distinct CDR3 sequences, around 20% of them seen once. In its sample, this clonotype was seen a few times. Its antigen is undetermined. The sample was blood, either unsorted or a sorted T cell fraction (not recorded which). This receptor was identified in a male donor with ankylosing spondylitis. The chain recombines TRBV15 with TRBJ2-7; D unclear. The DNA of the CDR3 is TGTGCCACCAGCAGAGATCCCCAGGCCAGCTCCTACGAGCAGTACTTC. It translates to CATSRDPQASSYEQYF. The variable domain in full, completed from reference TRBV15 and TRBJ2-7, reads DAMVIQNPRYQVTQFGKPVTLSCSQTLNHNVMYWYQQKSSQAPKLLFHYYDKDFNNEADTPDNFQSRRPNTSFCFLDIRSPGLGDTAMYLCATSRDPQASSYEQYFGPGTRLTVT.